One sample yielded the 5 T cell receptor beta chains listed below, sequenced in a study of OX40 agonist ivuxolimab in advanced cancers. The protocol was immunoSEQ multiplex PCR, while the TCRdb copy is restricted to in-frame clones and leaves out a portion. The repertoire includes 70,000 or so clones, approximately 91% of them detected once, and approximately 0.3% sits in the top ten. The sequenced sample was CD4+ or CD8+ T cells sorted from blood, obtained in a trial of the OX40 agonist ivuxolimab. Receptors originate from an adult with an advanced solid tumor such as melanoma, head and neck, liver or kidney cancer.

This chain joins TRBV27 and TRBJ2-1; 11 bases are a match to TRBD2. The CDR3 consists of 14 residues. The germline gives CDR1 MNHEY, CDR2 SMNVEV (reference sequence). V was clipped by 3 bases and J by 13 bases; unmatched bases: 8. CDR3 in amino acids: CASSFSGLAGDQFF. CDR3 DNA sequence: TGTGCCAGCAGTTTTTCAGGACTAGCGGGCGATCAGTTCTTC.

This clone was found once. V usage is TRBV6-6 and J usage is TRBJ1-5; D unclear. Germline CDR1 is MNHNY and CDR2 is SVGAGI (reference sequence). The CDR3 is 14 residues long. V was cut by 5 bases and J by 3 bases, with 11 bases left in between. The chain's CDR3 is CASSASKYNQPQHF. The CDR3 nucleotides are TGTGCCAGCAGTGCCTCCAAATACAATCAGCCCCAGCATTTT.

The V call is TRBV27, the J call TRBJ2-2; unclear D gene. Germline V gene sequence: CDR1 MNHEY, CDR2 SMNVEV (reference sequence). This CDR3 is built from 12 residues. The V and J ends lost 5 bases and 6 bases respectively, with 7 bases between them. CDR3 in amino acids: CASSRLSGELFF. The CDR3 region has the DNA TGTGCCAGCAGTCGTTTGTCCGGGGAGCTGTTTTTT.

This sequence joins TRBV10-3 and TRBJ2-3, with TRBD2 identical over 7 bases. J lost 1 base, V lost 7 bases, and 5 bases had no gene match. Germline CDR1 and CDR2: ENHRY and SYGVKD. The CDR3 extends over 14 amino acids. CDR3 sequence (DNA): TGTGCCATCACTAGCGGAAGCCGCACAGATACGCAGTATTTT. This codes for CAITSGSRTDTQYF.

CDR3 DNA sequence: TGTGCCAGCAGGGGGGGACAGATTAACTATGGCTACACCTTC. Encoded protein: CASRGGQINYGYTF. This sequence joins TRBV6-5 and TRBJ1-2; 7 bases match TRBD1. CDR3 length equals 14 residues. CDR1 and CDR2 (germline): MNHEY, SVGAGI. Trimming cost V 6 bases and J 1 base; bases outside gene matches: 5.